These 32 T cell receptor beta chains came from one sample sequenced in a study of identical twins (dated by TCRdb to the mid-2010s). Library construction relied on 5' RACE. The listed sequencing device is Illumina HiSeq 2000. TCRdb handled the public reads itself, with Q25 trimming in fastp and clone calling in MiXCR, and kept productive beta chains. Identical CDR3 protein sequences are pooled into one entry, listed with their most common genes and DNA. The sample yields around 250,000 distinct CDR3 sequences; about 6.7% were counted once. The ten biggest clones cover more than 12% of the sample. These same records also appear under a second study, on T cells expressing NK-cell markers.

The sequenced material came from CD8+ T cells sorted from blood. Receptors originate from a woman younger than 30 in good health.

This clonotype was counted ten times or more. CDR3 region: CASSIGQGGYEQYF. The CDR3 DNA reads TGTGCCAGCAGTATCGGACAGGGAGGTTACGAGCAGTACTTC. The chain combines TRBV28 with TRBJ2-7, with 8 bases identical to TRBD1. Germline V lookup: CDR1 MDHEN, CDR2 SYDVKM. The J segment lost 4 bases and the V segment lost 5 bases, leaving 7 bases of the junction unmatched. The CDR3 runs 14 residues.

A few counts support this clonotype. This chain connects TRBV10-2 to TRBJ2-1; 10 bases are a match to TRBD1. This CDR3 region has 15 residues. CDR1 and CDR2 (germline): WSHSY, SAAADI. The V and J ends lost 6 bases and 10 bases, in that order; junction bases with no gene match: 12. The CDR3 DNA sequence: TGCGCCAGCAGGGGAGCTTGGGACAGGGGTAGGGAGCAGTTCTTC. This gives the protein CASRGAWDRGREQFF.

This clonotype was recorded many times. The V call is TRBV4-3, the J call TRBJ1-3; D not resolved. Germline CDR1 is LGHNA and CDR2 is YSLEER. The CDR3 is 17 residues long. V lost 6 bases to trimming and J lost 1 base, with 19 bases between them. The CDR3, as DNA: TGCGCCAGCAGGCCAACGGGCCAGGCGTCATCTGGAAACACCATATATTTT. Its translation is CASRPTGQASSGNTIYF.

This clonotype came up many times. The chain combines TRBV6-1 with TRBJ1-1; TRBD1 agrees at 12 bases. Germline values: CDR1 MNHNS, CDR2 SASEGT. J was trimmed by 3 bases and V by 7 bases; bases with no gene match: 9. This CDR3 comprises 16 residues. This CDR3 is CASNSGTGGADTEAFF. The CDR3 DNA reads as TGTGCCAGCAACTCCGGGACAGGGGGCGCGGACACTGAAGCTTTCTTT.

This clonotype was picked up many times. The chain recombines TRBV24-1 with TRBJ2-7, with D tentatively TRBD1 or TRBD2 (7 bases each). V was cut by 0 bases and J by 4 bases, with 12 bases left in between. Germline CDR1 reads KGHDR; CDR2 reads SFDVKD. The CDR3 covers 15 residues. In DNA, the CDR3 is TGTGCCACCAGTGATTTGGGCAGGGGGGGATACGAGCAGTACTTC. This gives the protein CATSDLGRGGYEQYF.

This clonotype was picked up many times. This chain links TRBV27 with TRBJ2-2, with D possibly matching TRBD2 (5 bases). V lost 6 bases and J 1 base, leaving 9 bases between the germline ends. The CDR3 has 14 residues. The germline gives CDR1 MNHEY, CDR2 SMNVEV (reference sequence). This chain's CDR3 is CASSQGLNTGELFF. The CDR3 nucleotides read TGTGCCAGCAGCCAAGGACTGAACACCGGGGAGCTGTTTTTT.

At least ten counts were recorded for this clonotype. The chain is built from TRBV9 and TRBJ2-5, with TRBD2 identical over 8 bases. Germline-derived CDR1 and CDR2 are SGDLS and YYNGEE. Losses at the gene ends were 0 bases for V and 5 bases for J; bases not matched to a gene: 3. The CDR3 runs to 14 residues. This CDR3 reads CASSVAGGQETQYF. CDR3 sequence (DNA): TGTGCCAGCAGCGTAGCGGGGGGGCAGGAGACCCAGTACTTC.

This clonotype was seen more than once but under ten times. J is TRBJ2-1 and V is TRBV7-9; D is perhaps TRBD1 or TRBD2 (6 bases each). Germline V gene sequence: CDR1 SEHNR, CDR2 FQNEAQ (reference sequence). The CDR3 is 14 amino acids. V dropped 0 bases and J dropped 10 bases, with 13 bases sitting between them. The CDR3 here is CASSLAGGRAEQFF. Here the CDR3 DNA reads TGTGCCAGCAGCTTAGCAGGGGGGCGAGCGGAGCAGTTCTTC.

This clonotype was recorded a few times. V is TRBV9 and J is TRBJ2-5; possibly TRBD1 or TRBD2 for D (5 bases each). The V end lost 1 base, the J end lost 3 bases, and 7 bases lay between the germline ends. CDR3 length: 13 residues. Germline CDR1 and CDR2: SGDLS and YYNGEE. The CDR3 nucleotides read TGTGCCAGCAGCGTAAGGGGAGAAGAGACCCAGTACTTC. Its protein product is CASSVRGEETQYF. The full variable domain, its missing parts supplied by reference TRBV9 and TRBJ2-5, is DSGVTQTPKHLITATGQRVTLRCSPRSGDLSVYWYQQSLDQGLQFLIQYYNGEERAKGNILERFSAQQFPDLHSELNLSSLELGDSALYFCASSVRGEETQYFGPGTRLLVL.

This clonotype was recorded many times. The chain recombines TRBV11-1 with TRBJ2-1; a weak D match, TRBD1 (7 bases). Germline V lookup: CDR1 SGHAT, CDR2 FQDESV (reference sequence). Trimming shortened V by 6 bases and J by 0 bases, and 24 bases separated the two germline ends. This CDR3 is built from 19 residues. The CDR3 DNA is TGTGCCAGCAGTCCAGGCGGGGTCAGGGGGTTTAGCTCCTACAATGAGCAGTTCTTC. Residues: CASSPGGVRGFSSYNEQFF.

This clonotype turned up a few times. V gene TRBV29-1 combines with J gene TRBJ2-3, with no clear D. The CDR3 sequence is 13 residues long. Trimming shortened V by 3 bases and J by 6 bases, and 13 bases separated the two germline ends. The germline gives CDR1 SQVTM, CDR2 ANQGSEA. Here the CDR3 reads CSVDWLGSDTQYF. DNA for the CDR3: TGCAGCGTTGACTGGTTGGGGTCGGATACGCAGTATTTT.

This clonotype was observed at least ten times. The rearrangement links TRBV6-5 to TRBJ2-3; perhaps TRBD1 as D (5 bases). Trimming shortened V by 2 bases and J by 2 bases, and 11 bases separated the two germline ends. From germline, CDR1 is MNHEY and CDR2 SVGAGI. This CDR3 is built from 15 residues. CDR3 in DNA: TGTGCCAGCAGTTACACAGCTGGGGCCACAGATACGCAGTATTTT. Residues: CASSYTAGATDTQYF.

The CDR3: CASSEFLDQETQYF. In DNA, the CDR3 is TGTGCCAGCAGTGAATTTCTAGACCAAGAGACCCAGTACTTC. This sequence joins TRBV25-1 and TRBJ2-5; no firm D call. The germline gives CDR1 MGHDK, CDR2 SYGVNS. Trimming shortened V by 1 base and J by 0 bases, and 6 bases separated the two germline ends. The CDR3 extends over 14 amino acids. The variable domain in full, completed from reference TRBV25-1 and TRBJ2-5, reads EADIYQTPRYLVIGTGKKITLECSQTMGHDKMYWYQQDPGMELHLIHYSYGVNSTEKGDLSSESTVSRIRTEHFPLTLESARPSHTSQYLCASSEFLDQETQYFGPGTRLLVL.

There are many counts of this clonotype. V and J are TRBV20-1 and TRBJ1-3; 7 nucleotides agree with TRBD1. V lost 0 bases, J lost 3 bases, and 5 bases stayed unmatched. In germline, CDR1 is DFQATT, CDR2 SNEGSKA (reference sequence). The CDR3 has 15 residues. The CDR3 DNA is TGCAGTGCTAGAGATCGACAGGGAGGTGGAAACACCATATATTTT. This gives the protein CSARDRQGGGNTIYF.

This clonotype was found a few times. The rearrangement uses TRBV5-1 and TRBJ2-3; D is ambiguous. The CDR3 covers 14 residues. Trimming took 0 bases from V and 4 from J, leaving 9 bases between them. Germline V gene lookup returns CDR1 SGHRS and CDR2 YFSETQ. CDR3 residues: CASSLGARADTQYF. The CDR3 DNA reads as TGCGCCAGCAGCTTGGGGGCTAGGGCAGATACGCAGTATTTT.

Here the CDR3 DNA reads TGCGCCAGCAGCCAAGGAAACAGTCTGAACACTGAAGCTTTCTTT. It encodes CASSQGNSLNTEAFF. The V call is TRBV4-1, the J call TRBJ1-1, with D unresolved. V dropped 1 base and J dropped 0 bases, with 9 bases sitting between them. The CDR3 is 15 residues long. Per the germline V gene, CDR1 is MGHRA and CDR2 is YSYEKL.

In this sample, this clonotype turned up many times. This chain joins TRBV12-3 or TRBV12-4 and TRBJ1-1; 9 bases agree with TRBD1. This CDR3 comprises 14 residues. Trimming removed 0 bases from V and 6 bases from J; junction bases left unmatched: 2. The CDR3 here is CASSLATGGAEAFF. The CDR3 nucleotides are TGTGCCAGCAGTTTAGCGACAGGGGGGGCTGAAGCTTTCTTT.

This clonotype was recorded a few times. The chain carries TRBV11-2 and TRBJ2-5; no definite D call. V lost 3 bases to trimming and J lost 5 bases, with 16 bases between them. The CDR3 is made up of 15 amino acids. Germline V gene lookup returns CDR1 SGHAT and CDR2 FQNNGV. The CDR3 region is CASSFEDLPSETQYF. The CDR3 DNA follows: TGTGCCAGCAGCTTTGAAGACTTACCCTCGGAGACCCAGTACTTC.

A few counts support this clonotype. V usage is TRBV30 and J usage is TRBJ2-7; 8 nucleotides align to TRBD1. The germline CDR1 and CDR2 sequences are GTSNPN and SVGIG (reference sequence). The CDR3 totals 13 residues. V dropped 7 bases and J dropped 1; count of bases not matched to a gene: 6. The CDR3 protein is CAFGTGASYEQYF. The CDR3 nucleotides are TGTGCCTTCGGGACAGGTGCTTCCTACGAGCAGTACTTC.

V gene TRBV29-1 combines with J gene TRBJ2-7; D unresolved. This CDR3 region has 13 residues. In germline, CDR1 is SQVTM, CDR2 ANQGSEA. V was shortened by 7 bases and J by 4 bases, with 17 bases between the two germline ends. The chain's CDR3 is CSAEAGSAYEQYF. In DNA form, the CDR3 reads TGCAGCGCCGAAGCCGGGTCCGCGTACGAGCAGTACTTC.

The table lists this clonotype with many counts. The J gene is TRBJ2-7, the V gene TRBV4-3, with D possibly TRBD2 on 6 matching bases. Germline assignment: CDR1 LGHNA and CDR2 YSLEER. The CDR3 has 16 amino acids. V lost 0 bases and J 0 bases, leaving 12 bases between the germline ends. DNA for the CDR3: TGCGCCAGCAGCCAAGATCCCCTAGCGCACTCCTACGAGCAGTACTTC. Protein product: CASSQDPLAHSYEQYF.

There are a few counts of this clonotype. The chain combines TRBV15 with TRBJ1-4, with D possibly matching TRBD1 (6 bases). With 5 bases removed from V and 5 bases from J, the gap between germline ends came to 15 bases. The germline gives CDR1 LNHNV, CDR2 YYDKDF (reference sequence). This CDR3 comprises 15 residues. CDR3 sequence reads: CATSPRDMGNEKLFF. The CDR3 nucleotides read TGTGCCACCAGCCCCCGGGACATGGGAAATGAAAAACTGTTTTTT.

There are many counts of this clonotype. DNA of the CDR3: TGTGCCAGCAGCGTAATTCAGGGGGGAGCAGCTGATACGCAGTATTTT. This sequence encodes CASSVIQGGAADTQYF. The rearrangement uses TRBV9 and TRBJ2-3; D might be TRBD1 (7 bases). Deletions cut 1 base from V and 6 bases from J, with 18 bases between. The CDR3 is made up of 16 amino acids. Per germline, CDR1 SGDLS and CDR2 YYNGEE.

The J gene is TRBJ2-3, the V gene TRBV2; 10 bases map to TRBD2. CDR3 length: 15 residues. CDR1 is SNHLY, CDR2 FYNNEI, per germline. The ends lost 4 bases at V and 2 bases at J; junction bases unmatched: 3. The CDR3 sequence is CASSGAGGFTDTQYF. DNA of the CDR3: TGTGCCAGCAGTGGAGCGGGGGGGTTCACAGATACGCAGTATTTT.

This clonotype was observed many times. The V gene is TRBV27, the J gene TRBJ1-2, with a weak D call TRBD1 (6 bases). The CDR3 runs to 15 residues. Germline values: CDR1 MNHEY, CDR2 SMNVEV (reference sequence). Trimming left V 5 bases short and J 3 bases short, with 16 bases between. The CDR3 sequence is CASSIGQRIYYGYTF. CDR3 in DNA: TGTGCCAGCAGTATAGGACAGCGAATTTACTATGGCTACACCTTC.

The chain has TRBV12-3 or TRBV12-4 and TRBJ1-2, with D perhaps TRBD1 (6 bases). This CDR3 comprises 15 residues. V dropped 3 bases and J dropped 3 bases, with 14 bases sitting between them. This CDR3 reads CASSFSGAVDYGYTF. In DNA, the CDR3 is TGTGCCAGCAGTTTTTCAGGGGCCGTGGACTATGGCTACACCTTC.

Ten or more counts support this clonotype. The chain is built from TRBV12-3 or TRBV12-4 and TRBJ1-2, with 7 bases lining up with TRBD1. V lost 6 bases, J lost 6 bases, and 13 bases stayed unmatched. The CDR3 is made up of 15 amino acids. Written as DNA, the CDR3 is TGTGCCAGCAGGTGGACAGGCCACGGGGGGGATGGCTACACCTTC. Its protein product is CASRWTGHGGDGYTF.

This clonotype was detected only a few times. The chain uses TRBV20-1 and TRBJ2-3, with TRBD2 matching 7 bases. The CDR3 runs to 13 residues. Germline values: CDR1 DFQATT, CDR2 SNEGSKA (reference sequence). The trim removed 6 bases at V and 7 bases at J, leaving 10 bases unmatched. CDR3 bases: TGCAGTGCCCAAGCGGGAATCAAGTATACGCAGTATTTT. This sequence encodes CSAQAGIKYTQYF.

This clonotype was seen only a few times. The gene calls are TRBV20-1 and TRBJ1-1; maybe TRBD1 (5 bases). The V gene lost 0 bases and the J gene lost 3 bases, with 11 bases spanning the gap. Germline V gene data show CDR1 as DFQATT and CDR2 as SNEGSKA (reference sequence). The CDR3 has 14 residues. DNA of the CDR3: TGCAGTGCTAGAGATTGGGTGGGACACACTGAAGCTTTCTTT. The encoded protein is CSARDWVGHTEAFF.

This clonotype showed up just a few times. The chain uses TRBV7-8 and TRBJ2-3; 15 positions agree with TRBD2. The CDR3 is made up of 18 amino acids. V lost 3 bases and J lost 0; bases outside the gene matches: 4. Germline CDR1 reads SGHVS; CDR2 reads FQNEAQ. The CDR3 protein is CASSLRTSGRASTDTQYF. CDR3 DNA: TGTGCCAGCAGCTTGAGGACTAGCGGGAGGGCAAGCACAGATACGCAGTATTTT.

This clonotype was observed at least ten times. This sequence joins TRBV15 and TRBJ2-2, with D uncertain. Trimming removed 5 bases from V and 0 bases from J, with 7 bases in between. The CDR3 sequence is 14 residues long. Germline V gene data show CDR1 as LNHNV and CDR2 as YYDKDF (reference sequence). The CDR3 sequence: CATSPRTNTGELFF. CDR3 DNA sequence: TGTGCCACCAGCCCCAGGACGAACACCGGGGAGCTGTTTTTT.

This clonotype was detected only a few times. The chain joins TRBV6-4 to TRBJ2-2; D gene unclear. V was clipped by 3 bases and J by 3 bases, with 8 bases between them. Germline V gene lookup returns CDR1 MRHNA and CDR2 SNTAGT. The length of the CDR3 is 14 residues. CDR3 protein: CASSEHSYTGELFF. The CDR3 DNA is TGTGCCAGCAGTGAGCACTCGTACACCGGGGAGCTGTTTTTT.